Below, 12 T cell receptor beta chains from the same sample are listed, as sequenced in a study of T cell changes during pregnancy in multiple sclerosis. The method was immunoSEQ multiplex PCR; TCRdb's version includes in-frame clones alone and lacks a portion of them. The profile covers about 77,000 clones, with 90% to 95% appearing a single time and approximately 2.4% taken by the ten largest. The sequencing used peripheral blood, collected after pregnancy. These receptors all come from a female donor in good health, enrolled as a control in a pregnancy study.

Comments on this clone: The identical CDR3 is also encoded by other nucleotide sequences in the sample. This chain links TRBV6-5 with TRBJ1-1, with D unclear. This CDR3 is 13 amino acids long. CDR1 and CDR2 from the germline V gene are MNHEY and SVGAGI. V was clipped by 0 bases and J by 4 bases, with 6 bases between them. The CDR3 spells CASSYSRGTEAFF. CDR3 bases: TGTGCCAGCAGTTACTCTAGAGGCACTGAAGCTTTCTTT.

As DNA, the CDR3 is TGTGCCAGCAGCTTAGTTCGCGGGATCCTGTACCAAGAGACCCAGTACTTC. Protein sequence: CASSLVRGILYQETQYF. The chain is built from TRBV7-8 and TRBJ2-5; TRBD2 is a possible D gene (6 bases). Germline V lookup: CDR1 SGHVS, CDR2 FQNEAQ. CDR3 size: 17 residues. The ends were cut back, 1 base at V and 0 bases at J, with 15 bases in the middle. Looking up the rest from reference TRBV7-8 and TRBJ2-5 gives the full variable domain: GAGVSQSPRYKVAKRGQDVALRCDPISGHVSLFWYQQALGQGPEFLTYFQNEAQLDKSGLPSDRFFAERPEGSVSTLKIQRTQQEDSAVYLCASSLVRGILYQETQYFGPGTRLLVL.

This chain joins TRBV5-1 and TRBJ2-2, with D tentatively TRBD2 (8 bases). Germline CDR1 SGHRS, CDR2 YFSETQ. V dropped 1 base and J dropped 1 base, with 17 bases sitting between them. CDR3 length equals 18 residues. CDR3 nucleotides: TGCGCCAGCAGCTTGACCATTAGCGGGACAGTGAACACCGGGGAGCTGTTTTTT. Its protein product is CASSLTISGTVNTGELFF. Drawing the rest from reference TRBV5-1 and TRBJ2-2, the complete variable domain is KAGVTQTPRYLIKTRGQQVTLSCSPISGHRSVSWYQQTPGQGLQFLFEYFSETQRNKGNFPGRFSGRQFSNSRSEMNVSTLELGDSALYLCASSLTISGTVNTGELFFGEGSRLTVL.

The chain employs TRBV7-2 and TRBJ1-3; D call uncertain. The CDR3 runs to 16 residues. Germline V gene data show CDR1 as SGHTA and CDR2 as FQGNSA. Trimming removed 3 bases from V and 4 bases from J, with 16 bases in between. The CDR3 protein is CASSFNLQNTGNTIYF. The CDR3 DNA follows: TGTGCCAGCAGCTTTAATCTCCAGAACACGGGAAACACCATATATTTT.

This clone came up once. For the CDR3, the DNA is TGTGCCAGCAGCTTATCGGACAGGAACACCATATATTTT. Protein sequence: CASSLSDRNTIYF. The rearrangement uses TRBV7-3 and TRBJ1-3; 7 bases are shared with TRBD1. The germline gives CDR1 SGHTA, CDR2 FQGTGA. This CDR3 comprises 13 residues. The V segment lost 2 bases and the J segment 7 bases; nucleotides outside the gene matches: 2.

The CDR3 loop is CASSQLDRSTGELFF. The CDR3 bases are TGCGCCAGCAGCCAATTGGACAGGAGCACCGGGGAGCTGTTTTTT. This sequence joins TRBV4-3 and TRBJ2-2; the match to TRBD1 covers 7 bases. J lost 4 bases, V lost 2 bases, and 4 bases had no gene match. This CDR3 comprises 15 residues. Germline values: CDR1 LGHNA, CDR2 YSLEER.

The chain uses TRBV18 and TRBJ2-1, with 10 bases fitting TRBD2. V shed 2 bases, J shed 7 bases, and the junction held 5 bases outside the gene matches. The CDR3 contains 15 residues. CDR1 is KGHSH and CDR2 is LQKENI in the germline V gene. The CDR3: CASSPLAGGGNEQFF. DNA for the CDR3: TGTGCCAGCTCACCATTAGCGGGGGGCGGTAATGAGCAGTTCTTC.

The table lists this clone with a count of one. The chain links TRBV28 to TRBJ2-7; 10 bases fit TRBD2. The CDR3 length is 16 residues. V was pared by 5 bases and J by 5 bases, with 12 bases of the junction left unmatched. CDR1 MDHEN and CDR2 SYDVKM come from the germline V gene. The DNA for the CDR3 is TGTGCCAGCAGTCCCCCAGCGGGAGGGCCTATCGACGAGCAGTACTTC. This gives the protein CASSPPAGGPIDEQYF.

Written as DNA, the CDR3 is TGCGCCAGCAGCCAAGATAGCGTCCAAAGTGTGGGCAATCAGCCCCAGCATTTT. It translates to CASSQDSVQSVGNQPQHF. This sequence joins TRBV4-3 and TRBJ1-5; no definite D call. V lost 0 bases and J lost 2, with 17 bases in between. The germline V gene has CDR1 LGHNA and CDR2 YSLEER. This CDR3 contains 18 residues.

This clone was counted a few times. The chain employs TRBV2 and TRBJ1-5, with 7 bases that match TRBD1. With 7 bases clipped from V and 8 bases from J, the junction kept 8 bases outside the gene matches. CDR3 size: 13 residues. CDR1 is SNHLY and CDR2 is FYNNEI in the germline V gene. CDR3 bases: TGTGCCAGCAAAGGACAGGTAGAAAAGCCCCAGCATTTT. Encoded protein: CASKGQVEKPQHF.

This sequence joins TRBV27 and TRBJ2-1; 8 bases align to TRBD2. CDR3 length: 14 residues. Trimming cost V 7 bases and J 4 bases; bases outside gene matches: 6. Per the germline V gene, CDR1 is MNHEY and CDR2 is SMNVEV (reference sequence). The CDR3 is CASTVSGGYNEQFF. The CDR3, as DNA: TGTGCCAGCACCGTGTCGGGGGGGTACAATGAGCAGTTCTTC.

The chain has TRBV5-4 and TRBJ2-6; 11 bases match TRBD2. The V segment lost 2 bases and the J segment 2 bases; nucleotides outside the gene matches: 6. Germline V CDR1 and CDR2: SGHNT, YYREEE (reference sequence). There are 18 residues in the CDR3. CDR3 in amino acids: CASSFGLAGRAGANVLTF. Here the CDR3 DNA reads TGTGCCAGCAGCTTCGGACTAGCGGGCAGAGCTGGGGCCAACGTCCTGACTTTC.